Below are 30 T cell receptor beta chains sequenced from a single sample in a study of blood T cell repertoires in COVID-19. Only in-frame clones appear in the TCRdb table, and some are missing; sequencing was by immunoSEQ multiplex PCR. This sample has about 250,000 clones, with around 85% found just once. Sequencing was performed on peripheral blood. The receptors here all came from a man at least 80 years old with acute or convalescent COVID-19.

V is TRBV6-5 and J is TRBJ2-7; TRBD1 aligns across 9 bases. J lost 1 base, V lost 6 bases, and 7 bases had no gene match. Germline V lookup: CDR1 MNHEY, CDR2 SVGAGI. The CDR3 sequence is 15 residues long. This chain's CDR3 is CASSSGQGGSYEQYF. The CDR3 DNA follows: TGTGCCAGCAGCTCGGGACAGGGAGGTTCCTACGAGCAGTACTTC.

This chain connects TRBV29-1 to TRBJ2-6; a possible D gene is TRBD2 (6 bases). The CDR3 totals 14 residues. Germline V lookup: CDR1 SQVTM, CDR2 ANQGSEA. V shed 5 bases and J shed 0 bases, with 8 bases lying between them. CDR3 region: CSVLGGSGANVLTF. The CDR3 region has the DNA TGCAGCGTTTTGGGGGGCTCTGGGGCCAACGTCCTGACTTTC.

The chain joins TRBV7-9 to TRBJ1-2; D not certain. V gave up 5 bases and J gave up 5 bases, with 12 bases separating them. The germline V gene encodes CDR1 SEHNR and CDR2 FQNEAQ (reference sequence). The CDR3 totals 13 residues. The CDR3 is CASSRDTTYGYTF. CDR3 coding DNA: TGTGCCAGCAGCCGAGACACGACATATGGCTACACCTTC.

The chain is built from TRBV5-6 and TRBJ2-5; TRBD1 is a possible D gene (6 bases). This CDR3 has 17 residues. Germline V gene sequence: CDR1 SGHDT, CDR2 YYEEEE. V was cut by 0 bases and J by 4 bases, with 19 bases left in between. This CDR3 is CASSLDLTGGSTETQYF. CDR3 in DNA: TGTGCCAGCAGCTTGGATCTTACTGGGGGCAGTACAGAGACCCAGTACTTC.

The chain uses TRBV4-1 and TRBJ2-7; 13 bases align to TRBD2. This CDR3 is 15 amino acids long. The germline CDR1 and CDR2 sequences are MGHRA and YSYEKL. The trim removed 3 bases at V and 6 bases at J, leaving 5 bases unmatched. The CDR3 coding sequence is TGCGCCAGCAGCCAGGGACTAGCGGGACGAGGCGAGCAGTACTTC. The encoded protein is CASSQGLAGRGEQYF.

The chain joins TRBV3-1 (or the pseudogene TRBV3-2) to TRBJ1-1; no clear D. The CDR3 extends over 14 amino acids. Germline V gene sequence: CDR1 LGHDT, CDR2 YNNKEL (reference sequence). Trimming removed 0 bases at V and 1 base at J, with 6 bases between. DNA for the CDR3: TGTGCCAGCAGCCAAGAATGGCCGAACACTGAAGCTTTCTTT. Its protein is CASSQEWPNTEAFF.

This chain uses TRBV19 with TRBJ2-7; D is uncertain. CDR1 is LNHDA and CDR2 is SQIVND in the germline V gene (reference sequence). Trimming took off 6 bases at V and 0 bases at J, with 12 bases between the two ends. The length of the CDR3 is 14 residues. CDR3 protein: CASRYQFSSYEQYF. The CDR3 coding sequence is TGTGCCAGTAGGTACCAGTTCAGCTCCTACGAGCAGTACTTC.

The rearrangement joins TRBV5-1 to TRBJ1-6; TRBD1 aligns across 9 bases. J lost 9 bases, V lost 4 bases, and 8 bases had no gene match. Germline V gives CDR1 SGHRS, CDR2 YFSETQ. The CDR3 has 15 residues. The CDR3 DNA follows: TGCGCCAGCAGCCCTATGGGACAGGGCTCTTCACCCCTCCACTTT. Its translation: CASSPMGQGSSPLHF. The full variable domain, rest sourced from reference TRBV5-1 and TRBJ1-6, is KAGVTQTPRYLIKTRGQQVTLSCSPISGHRSVSWYQQTPGQGLQFLFEYFSETQRNKGNFPGRFSGRQFSNSRSEMNVSTLELGDSALYLCASSPMGQGSSPLHFGNGTRLTVT.

The chain recombines TRBV24-1 with TRBJ2-2; D unclear. The V gene lost 6 bases and the J gene lost 4 bases, with 14 bases spanning the gap. The CDR3 covers 15 residues. CDR1 is KGHDR and CDR2 is SFDVKD in the germline V gene. CDR3 in DNA: TGTGCCACCAGTAGTCCGGGTTCGGGCACCGGGGAGCTGTTTTTT. It translates to CATSSPGSGTGELFF.

The chain links TRBV9 to TRBJ1-2; 9 nucleotides agree with TRBD1. This CDR3 is built from 15 residues. Per germline, CDR1 SGDLS and CDR2 YYNGEE. Germline trimming cut 3 bases from V and 6 bases from J; bases unmatched to any gene: 9. CDR3 DNA sequence: TGTGCCAGCAGCGAAACAGGGGGCCAGAAAGATGGCTACACCTTC. This codes for CASSETGGQKDGYTF.

This clone has only a few counts. The rearrangement joins TRBV6-5 to TRBJ1-4; TRBD1 aligns across 9 bases. The CDR3 spans 12 residues. Germline V lookup: CDR1 MNHEY, CDR2 SVGAGI. V lost 7 bases and J lost 8; bases outside the gene matches: 2. The CDR3 nucleotides are TGTGCCAGCACCGGACAGGGGGAAAAACTGTTTTTT. As protein: CASTGQGEKLFF.

This rearrangement joins TRBV6-5 to TRBJ2-2, with 8 bases aligning to TRBD1. CDR3 size: 14 residues. From germline, CDR1 is MNHEY and CDR2 SVGAGI. Trimming cost V 6 bases and J 4 bases; bases outside gene matches: 4. The CDR3 loop is CASRARGRTGELFF. CDR3 in DNA: TGTGCCAGCAGGGCCAGGGGGCGCACCGGGGAGCTGTTTTTT.

The chain couples TRBV19 to TRBJ1-6; 8 bases are a match to TRBD1. CDR3 length equals 16 residues. Germline V gene data show CDR1 as LNHDA and CDR2 as SQIVND (reference sequence). V shed 3 bases and J 3 bases; nucleotides not matched to a gene: 4. For the CDR3, the DNA is TGTGCCAGTAGTATCCAGGGGGCTAACTATAATTCACCCCTCCACTTT. Translating gives CASSIQGANYNSPLHF.

V usage is TRBV7-9 and J usage is TRBJ2-2; the match to TRBD1 covers 7 bases. J lost 6 bases, V lost 5 bases, and 12 bases had no gene match. CDR3 size: 16 residues. The germline V gene encodes CDR1 SEHNR and CDR2 FQNEAQ (reference sequence). CDR3 sequence (DNA): TGTGCCAGCAGCCCGTCACAGGGGATCGGCGCCGGGGAGCTGTTTTTT. Translation: CASSPSQGIGAGELFF.

The rearrangement joins TRBV7-8 to TRBJ1-5; no clear D gene. Germline CDR1 SGHVS, CDR2 FQNEAQ. This CDR3 is 16 amino acids long. V was shortened by 0 bases and J by 7 bases, with 16 bases between the two germline ends. CDR3 DNA sequence: TGTGCCAGCAGCTTAGCGGTCCGGTTCGAGGGACAGCCCCAGCATTTT. It yields the protein CASSLAVRFEGQPQHF.

The V gene is TRBV7-9, the J gene TRBJ2-7; D perhaps matches TRBD1 (6 bases). Germline CDR1 SEHNR, CDR2 FQNEAQ (reference sequence). The ends were cut back, 5 bases at V and 4 bases at J, with 15 bases in the middle. The CDR3 has 14 residues. CDR3 nucleotides: TGTGCCAGCAGCCACAGGGTCCAAATTTACGAGCAGTACTTC. It is translated as CASSHRVQIYEQYF. Variable domain in full (rest from reference TRBV7-9 and TRBJ2-7): DTGVSQNPRHKITKRGQNVTFRCDPISEHNRLYWYRQTLGQGPEFLTYFQNEAQLEKSRLLSDRFSAERPKGSFSTLEIQRTEQGDSAMYLCASSHRVQIYEQYFGPGTRLTVT.

The chain carries TRBV19 and TRBJ1-3; D possibly corresponds to TRBD1 (6 bases). CDR1 is LNHDA, CDR2 SQIVND, per germline (reference sequence). The CDR3 totals 16 residues. With 4 bases removed from V and 0 bases from J, the gap between germline ends came to 13 bases. Here the CDR3 reads CASSTRDTHSGNTIYF. The CDR3 DNA reads as TGTGCCAGTAGTACTCGGGACACCCACTCTGGAAACACCATATATTTT.

This chain links TRBV13 with TRBJ1-6, with 7 positions matching TRBD1. This CDR3 is built from 16 residues. CDR1 and CDR2 (germline): PRHDT, FYEKMQ (reference sequence). With V trimmed by 0 bases and J by 8 bases, 7 bases remained unmatched. CDR3 loop: CASSLGPGQGDSPLHF. The CDR3, as DNA: TGTGCCAGCAGCTTAGGTCCTGGTCAGGGGGATTCACCCCTCCACTTT.

Here the CDR3 reads CASSLSSRGYGYTF. Written as DNA, the CDR3 is TGTGCCAGCAGTTTATCGTCCAGGGGCTATGGCTACACCTTC. V is TRBV27 and J is TRBJ1-2; TRBD1 is a possible D gene (6 bases). The CDR3 has 14 residues. V was trimmed by 0 bases and J by 4 bases, leaving 9 bases between them. CDR1 and CDR2 (germline): MNHEY, SMNVEV (reference sequence).

The rearrangement uses TRBV5-1 and TRBJ2-5; 12 nucleotides align to TRBD2. This CDR3 is built from 17 residues. The V gene end was trimmed by 1 base and the J gene end by 4 bases; junction bases not matched to a gene: 8. CDR1 and CDR2 from the germline V gene are SGHRS and YFSETQ. Here the CDR3 reads CASSLLAGGPGGETQYF. The CDR3 nucleotides read TGCGCCAGCAGCTTGCTAGCGGGAGGGCCTGGGGGAGAGACCCAGTACTTC.

V gene TRBV3-1 (or the pseudogene TRBV3-2) combines with J gene TRBJ2-2, with 7 bases that match TRBD1. The CDR3 spans 16 residues. V lost 4 bases and J lost 0; bases outside the gene matches: 5. From germline, CDR1 is LGHDT and CDR2 YNNKEL (reference sequence). The CDR3 spells CASSPTGTANTGELFF. CDR3 nucleotide sequence: TGTGCCAGCAGCCCGACCGGGACAGCGAACACCGGGGAGCTGTTTTTT.

The J gene is TRBJ2-3, the V gene TRBV5-1; a weak D match, TRBD1 (5 bases). The CDR3 sequence is 14 residues long. The V gene lost 4 bases and the J gene lost 0 bases, with 9 bases spanning the gap. The V gene's germline CDR1 is SGHRS and CDR2 YFSETQ. Here the CDR3 reads CASSAGISTDTQYF. The CDR3 nucleotides read TGCGCCAGCAGCGCAGGGATTAGCACAGATACGCAGTATTTT. The variable domain in full, with the rest retrieved from reference TRBV5-1 and TRBJ2-3, is KAGVTQTPRYLIKTRGQQVTLSCSPISGHRSVSWYQQTPGQGLQFLFEYFSETQRNKGNFPGRFSGRQFSNSRSEMNVSTLELGDSALYLCASSAGISTDTQYFGPGTRLTVL.

V and J are TRBV5-1 and TRBJ1-1, with D maybe TRBD1 (6 bases). The CDR3 has 15 amino acids. Trimming took off 1 base at V and 6 bases at J, with 16 bases between the two ends. The germline V gene encodes CDR1 SGHRS and CDR2 YFSETQ. The CDR3 is CASSLNRGANAEAFF. CDR3 bases: TGCGCCAGCAGCTTGAATCGGGGGGCCAATGCTGAAGCTTTCTTT.

The gene calls are TRBV5-1 and TRBJ1-6; D not certain. The CDR3 has 15 amino acids. V lost 2 bases to trimming and J lost 6 bases, with 12 bases between them. In germline, CDR1 is SGHRS, CDR2 YFSETQ. The CDR3 spells CASSFSMYGNSPLHF. Here the CDR3 DNA reads TGCGCCAGCAGCTTTTCGATGTACGGTAATTCACCCCTCCACTTT.

The chain carries TRBV24-1 and TRBJ2-1, with a possible D match to TRBD1 (6 bases). Trimming shortened V by 4 bases and J by 4 bases, and 13 bases separated the two germline ends. The germline CDR1 and CDR2 sequences are KGHDR and SFDVKD. The CDR3 runs to 15 residues. CDR3 DNA sequence: TGTGCCACCAGTGACTACGGGACAAGTTACAATGAGCAGTTCTTC. Amino acids: CATSDYGTSYNEQFF.

This clone appeared a single time. This chain uses TRBV6-4 with TRBJ2-2; a weak D match, TRBD1 (5 bases). This CDR3 has 14 amino acids. V was trimmed by 6 bases and J by 7 bases, leaving 15 bases between them. Germline CDR1 MRHNA, CDR2 SNTAGT. The CDR3 protein is CASRQQGNGGELFF. The DNA of the CDR3 is TGTGCCAGCAGGCAGCAGGGTAACGGCGGGGAGCTGTTTTTT.

In nucleotides, the CDR3 is TGCGCCAGCAGCTTGGCCTGGACTAGCGGGGCCCAGGGGAATGAGCAGTTCTTC. It codes for CASSLAWTSGAQGNEQFF. The J gene is TRBJ2-1, the V gene TRBV5-1; TRBD2 agrees at 12 bases. The CDR3 sequence is 18 residues long. With 0 bases clipped from V and 7 bases from J, the junction kept 11 bases outside the gene matches. Germline CDR1 is SGHRS and CDR2 is YFSETQ.

The chain joins TRBV20-1 to TRBJ2-7; TRBD2 matches at 8 bases. Trimming took 3 bases from V and 7 from J; bases not matched to a gene: 5. Germline CDR1 DFQATT, CDR2 SNEGSKA (reference sequence). This CDR3 contains 12 residues. The CDR3 loop reads CSASRTSREQYF. The CDR3 coding sequence is TGCAGTGCTAGTAGGACTAGCAGGGAGCAGTACTTC.

The chain uses TRBV29-1 and TRBJ2-7; 8 positions match TRBD2. The germline gives CDR1 SQVTM, CDR2 ANQGSEA. The CDR3 covers 12 residues. The ends lost 5 bases at V and 7 bases at J; junction bases unmatched: 7. The CDR3 is CSVTSGTREQYF. For the CDR3, the DNA is TGCAGCGTTACTAGCGGAACGAGGGAGCAGTACTTC.

This sequence joins TRBV25-1 and TRBJ1-1, with no clear D. The CDR3 runs 11 residues. V was pared by 5 bases and J by 6 bases, with 7 bases between. Germline CDR1 reads MGHDK; CDR2 reads SYGVNS. The DNA of the CDR3 is TGTGCCAGCAGTCTAATGGCTGAAGCTTTCTTT. Translating it yields CASSLMAEAFF.